This is a list of T cell receptor beta chains from one sample in a study of blood T cell repertoires in COVID-19. The assay was immunoSEQ multiplex PCR, and TCRdb's table has in-frame clones only and misses some. The sample shows 75,000 to 95,000 clones, roughly 88% of them seen only once. The sample comprised peripheral blood. The origin of the receptors is a woman older than 75 with acute or convalescent COVID-19. CDR3s include the opening cysteine and the closing phenylalanine or tryptophan. D genes are given only for firm matches. Some rows have no size entry. The others give once, few or many, or a class for an expanded clone.

j_call v_call cdr3_length d_call clone_size cdr3_aa cdr3_nt
TRBJ1-4 TRBV18 14 . once CASSPELRGEKLFF TGTGCCAGCTCACCAGAACTAAGGGGTGAAAAACTGTTTTTT
TRBJ1-1 TRBV19 16 TRBD1 . CATAPHRGAINTEAFF TGTGCCACCGCCCCCCACAGGGGGGCCATTAACACTGAAGCTTTCTTT
TRBJ1-4 TRBV5-1 15 . . CASSFLGGFLEKLFF TGCGCCAGCAGCTTTCTCGGGGGGTTTCTTGAAAAACTGTTTTTT
TRBJ2-2 TRBV28 15 . . CASSTTGWGTGELFF TGTGCCAGCAGCACAACAGGATGGGGAACCGGGGAGCTGTTTTTT
TRBJ2-4 TRBV6-5 14 . . CASSRDMAKNIQYF TGTGCCAGCAGTCGGGACATGGCCAAAAACATTCAGTACTTC
TRBJ1-1 TRBV30 13 . . CAWSRGGGTEAFF TGTGCCTGGAGTAGGGGCGGTGGTACTGAAGCTTTCTTT
TRBJ2-5 TRBV12-3/TRBV12-4 12 . once CASSPDQETQYF TGTGCCAGCAGTCCAGACCAAGAGACCCAGTACTTC
TRBJ2-3 TRBV19 15 . . CASSIGPISTDTQYF TGTGCCAGTAGTATAGGGCCGATTAGCACAGATACGCAGTATTTT
TRBJ1-4 TRBV25-1 16 . . CASSEFWGGHGEKLFF TGTGCCAGCAGTGAATTTTGGGGGGGACATGGGGAAAAACTGTTTTTT
TRBJ2-7 TRBV9 16 . . CASSVDSEGKSYEQYF TGTGCCAGCAGCGTGGACAGCGAAGGCAAGTCCTACGAGCAGTACTTC
TRBJ1-5 TRBV4-2 16 . . CASSQEGGGGNQPQHF TGTGCCAGCAGCCAAGAGGGGGGTGGGGGCAATCAGCCCCAGCATTTT
TRBJ2-7 TRBV9 15 TRBD2 . CASSVVASGPYEQYF TGTGCCAGCAGCGTAGTTGCTAGCGGTCCCTACGAGCAGTACTTC
TRBJ1-3 TRBV29-1 11 . . CSGTQGNTIYF TGCAGCGGTACTCAAGGAAACACCATATATTTT
TRBJ2-4 TRBV6-4 19 . . CASSDPRGSLGRTKNIQYF TGTGCCAGCAGTGACCCGAGGGGCAGCCTAGGGAGGACCAAAAACATTCAGTACTTC
TRBJ2-1 TRBV19 15 . . CASMPPGTGYNEQFF TGTGCCAGTATGCCCCCGGGGACTGGCTACAATGAGCAGTTCTTC
TRBJ2-3 TRBV27 16 TRBD1 . CASSLKRQGIGDTQYF TGTGCCAGCAGTTTAAAAAGACAGGGGATCGGTGATACGCAGTATTTT
TRBJ1-3 TRBV27 13 . once CASRRGSGNTIYF TGTGCCAGCCGGCGGGGTTCTGGAAACACCATATATTTT
TRBJ2-5 TRBV5-4 15 . once CASSSRGGGTETQYF TGTGCCAGCAGCAGCCGAGGCGGAGGTACAGAGACCCAGTACTTC
TRBJ2-3 TRBV28 14 . . CASSAPGITDTQYF TGTGCCAGCAGTGCCCCCGGGATCACAGATACGCAGTATTTT
TRBJ1-6 TRBV3-1/TRBV3-2 15 . . CASSQDFQGTSPLHF TGTGCCAGCAGCCAAGATTTTCAGGGAACTTCACCCCTCCACTTT
TRBJ2-7 TRBV11-1 15 . . CASSKDQGSSYEQYF TGTGCCAGCAGCAAAGACCAGGGAAGCTCCTACGAGCAGTACTTC
TRBJ2-7 TRBV7-8 13 . . CASSLRVTYEQYF TGTGCCAGCAGCTTACGGGTTACCTACGAGCAGTACTTC
TRBJ2-2 TRBV6-2/TRBV6-3 17 . . CASTPRRNRVITGELFF TGTGCCAGCACCCCTAGGCGGAACAGGGTAATCACCGGGGAGCTGTTTTTT
TRBJ2-6 TRBV4-3 18 TRBD2 few CASSLGLAGAAGANVLTF TGCGCCAGCAGCCTCGGACTAGCGGGAGCTGCTGGGGCCAACGTCCTGACTTTC
TRBJ2-5 TRBV5-1 16 TRBD1 . CASSLAGRGREETQYF TGCGCCAGCAGCTTGGCTGGCAGGGGGCGTGAAGAGACCCAGTACTTC
TRBJ2-7 TRBV5-4 15 TRBD1 . CASSSGGPFSYEQYF TGTGCCAGCAGCTCAGGGGGCCCCTTTTCCTACGAGCAGTACTTC
TRBJ1-4 TRBV28 14 TRBD1 . CASRMTGANEKLFF TGTGCCAGCAGGATGACAGGGGCCAATGAAAAACTGTTTTTT